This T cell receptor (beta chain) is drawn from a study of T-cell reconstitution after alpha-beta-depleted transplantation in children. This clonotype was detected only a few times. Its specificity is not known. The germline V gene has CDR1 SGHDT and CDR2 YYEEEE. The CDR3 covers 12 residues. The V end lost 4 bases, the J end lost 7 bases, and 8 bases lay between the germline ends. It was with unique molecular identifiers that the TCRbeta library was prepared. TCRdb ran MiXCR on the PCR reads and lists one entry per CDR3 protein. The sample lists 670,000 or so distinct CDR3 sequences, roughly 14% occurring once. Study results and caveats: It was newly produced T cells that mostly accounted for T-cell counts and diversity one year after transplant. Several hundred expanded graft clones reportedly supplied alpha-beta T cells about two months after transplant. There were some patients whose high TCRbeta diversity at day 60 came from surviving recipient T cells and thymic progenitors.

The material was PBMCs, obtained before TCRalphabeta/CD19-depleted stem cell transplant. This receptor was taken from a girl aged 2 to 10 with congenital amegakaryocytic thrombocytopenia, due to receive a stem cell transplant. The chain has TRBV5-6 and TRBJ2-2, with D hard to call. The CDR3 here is CASSRLNGELFF. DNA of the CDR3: TGTGCCAGCAGCCGTCTAAACGGGGAGCTGTTTTTT.